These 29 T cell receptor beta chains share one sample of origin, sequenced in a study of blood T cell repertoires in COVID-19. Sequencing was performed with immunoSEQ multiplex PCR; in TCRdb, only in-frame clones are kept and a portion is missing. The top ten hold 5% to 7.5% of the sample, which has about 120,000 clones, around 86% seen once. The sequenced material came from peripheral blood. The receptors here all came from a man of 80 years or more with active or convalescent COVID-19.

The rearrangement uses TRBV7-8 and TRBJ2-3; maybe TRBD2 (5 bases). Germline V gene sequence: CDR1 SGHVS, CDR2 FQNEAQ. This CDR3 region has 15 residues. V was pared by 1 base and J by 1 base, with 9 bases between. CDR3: CASSLETTRTDTQYF. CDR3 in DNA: TGTGCCAGCAGCTTAGAGACTACCCGCACAGATACGCAGTATTTT.

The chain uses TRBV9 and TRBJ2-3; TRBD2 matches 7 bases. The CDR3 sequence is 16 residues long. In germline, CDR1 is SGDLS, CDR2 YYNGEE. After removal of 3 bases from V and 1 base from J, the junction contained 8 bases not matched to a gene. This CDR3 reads CASSEKPGLGTDTQYF. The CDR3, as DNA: TGTGCCAGCAGCGAGAAACCCGGACTAGGCACAGATACGCAGTATTTT.

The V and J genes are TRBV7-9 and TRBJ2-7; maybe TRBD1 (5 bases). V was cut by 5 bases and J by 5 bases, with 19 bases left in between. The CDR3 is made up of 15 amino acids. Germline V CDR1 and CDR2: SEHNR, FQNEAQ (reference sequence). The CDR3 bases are TGTGCCAGCAGCCGAACTGGCAGGGTTTTCGACGAGCAGTACTTC. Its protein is CASSRTGRVFDEQYF.

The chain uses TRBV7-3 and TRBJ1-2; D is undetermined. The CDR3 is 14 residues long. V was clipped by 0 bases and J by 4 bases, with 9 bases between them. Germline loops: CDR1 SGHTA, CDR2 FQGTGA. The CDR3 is CASSLTGRGYGYTF. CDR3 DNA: TGTGCCAGCAGCTTAACCGGCAGAGGCTATGGCTACACCTTC.

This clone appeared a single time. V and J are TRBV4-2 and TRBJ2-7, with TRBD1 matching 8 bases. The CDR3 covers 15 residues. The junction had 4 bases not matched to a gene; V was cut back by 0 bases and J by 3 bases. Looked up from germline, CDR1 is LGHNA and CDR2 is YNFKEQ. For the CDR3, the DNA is TGTGCCAGCAGCCAAGAAGGGACAGGCCGCTACGAGCAGTACTTC. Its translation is CASSQEGTGRYEQYF.

The CDR3 bases are TGTGCCAGCAGCTCTGATGGGGGCTGGGGCACTGAAGCTTTCTTT. Translating it yields CASSSDGGWGTEAFF. The chain employs TRBV7-9 and TRBJ1-1, with D maybe TRBD1 (6 bases). The CDR3 covers 15 residues. V dropped 4 bases and J dropped 4 bases, with 16 bases sitting between them. Germline CDR1 and CDR2: SEHNR and FQNEAQ (reference sequence).

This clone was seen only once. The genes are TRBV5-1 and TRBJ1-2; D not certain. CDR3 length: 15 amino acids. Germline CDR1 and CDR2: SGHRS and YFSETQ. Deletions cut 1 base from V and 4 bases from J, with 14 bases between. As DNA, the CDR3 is TGCGCCAGCAGCTTGAACGCAGGCCCGAGCTATGGCTACACCTTC. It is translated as CASSLNAGPSYGYTF.

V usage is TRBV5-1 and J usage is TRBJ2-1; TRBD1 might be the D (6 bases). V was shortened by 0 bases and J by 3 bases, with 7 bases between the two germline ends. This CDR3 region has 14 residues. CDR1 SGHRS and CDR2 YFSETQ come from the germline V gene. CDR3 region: CASSLGQDYNEQFF. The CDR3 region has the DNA TGCGCCAGCAGCTTGGGACAGGACTACAATGAGCAGTTCTTC.

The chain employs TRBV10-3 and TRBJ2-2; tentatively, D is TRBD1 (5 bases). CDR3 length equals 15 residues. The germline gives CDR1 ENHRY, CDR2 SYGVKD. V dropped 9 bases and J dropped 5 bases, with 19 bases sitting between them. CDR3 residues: CAIKPGRQRTGELFF. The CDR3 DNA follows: TGTGCCATAAAGCCCGGGCGACAGAGGACCGGGGAGCTGTTTTTT.

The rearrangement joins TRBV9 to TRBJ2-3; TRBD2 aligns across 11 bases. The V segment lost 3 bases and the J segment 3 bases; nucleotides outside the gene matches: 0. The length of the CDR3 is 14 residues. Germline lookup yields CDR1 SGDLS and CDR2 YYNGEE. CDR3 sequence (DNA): TGTGCCAGCAGCGGACTAGCGGGGACAGATACGCAGTATTTT. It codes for CASSGLAGTDTQYF.

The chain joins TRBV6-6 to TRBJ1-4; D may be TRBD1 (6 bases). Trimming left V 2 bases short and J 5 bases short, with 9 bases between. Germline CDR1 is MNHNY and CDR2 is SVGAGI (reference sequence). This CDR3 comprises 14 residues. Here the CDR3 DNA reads TGTGCCAGCAGTTACCGGGACAAGAATGAAAAACTGTTTTTT. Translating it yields CASSYRDKNEKLFF.

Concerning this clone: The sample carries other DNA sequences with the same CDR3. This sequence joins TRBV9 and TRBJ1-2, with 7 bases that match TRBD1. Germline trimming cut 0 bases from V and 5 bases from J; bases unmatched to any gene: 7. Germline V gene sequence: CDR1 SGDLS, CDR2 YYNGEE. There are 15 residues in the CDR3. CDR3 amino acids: CASSVGQGAIYGYTF. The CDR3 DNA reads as TGTGCCAGCAGCGTAGGACAGGGAGCGATTTATGGCTACACCTTC. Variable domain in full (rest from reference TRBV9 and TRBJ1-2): DSGVTQTPKHLITATGQRVTLRCSPRSGDLSVYWYQQSLDQGLQFLIQYYNGEERAKGNILERFSAQQFPDLHSELNLSSLELGDSALYFCASSVGQGAIYGYTFGSGTRLTVV.

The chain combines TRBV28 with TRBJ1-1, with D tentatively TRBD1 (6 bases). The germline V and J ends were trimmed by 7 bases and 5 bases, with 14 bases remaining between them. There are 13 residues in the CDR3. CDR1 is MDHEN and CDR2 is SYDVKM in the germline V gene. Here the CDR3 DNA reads TGTGCCAGCATTACAGGGACGGTTACTGAAGCTTTCTTT. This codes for CASITGTVTEAFF.

This CDR3 is CASSPSNRATSTDTQYF. CDR3 DNA sequence: TGCGCCAGCAGTCCCTCGAACAGGGCAACTAGCACAGATACGCAGTATTTT. The chain employs TRBV10-1 and TRBJ2-3; D is possibly TRBD1 (6 bases). Germline V lookup: CDR1 WNHNN, CDR2 SYGVQD (reference sequence). Trimming took 5 bases from V and 0 from J, leaving 18 bases between them. The CDR3 is 17 residues long.

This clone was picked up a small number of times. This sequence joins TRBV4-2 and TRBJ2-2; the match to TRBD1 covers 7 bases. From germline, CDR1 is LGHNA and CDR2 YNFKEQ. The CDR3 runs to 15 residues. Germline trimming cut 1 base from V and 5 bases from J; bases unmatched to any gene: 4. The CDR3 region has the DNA TGTGCCAGCAGCCAAGGAAGGGGGCAGACCGGGGAGCTGTTTTTT. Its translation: CASSQGRGQTGELFF.

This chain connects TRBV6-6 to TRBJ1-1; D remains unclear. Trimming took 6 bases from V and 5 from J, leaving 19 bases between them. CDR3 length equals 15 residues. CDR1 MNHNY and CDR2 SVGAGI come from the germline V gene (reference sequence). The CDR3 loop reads CASSPWGDTITEAFF. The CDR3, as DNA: TGTGCCAGCAGCCCTTGGGGAGATACGATTACTGAAGCTTTCTTT.

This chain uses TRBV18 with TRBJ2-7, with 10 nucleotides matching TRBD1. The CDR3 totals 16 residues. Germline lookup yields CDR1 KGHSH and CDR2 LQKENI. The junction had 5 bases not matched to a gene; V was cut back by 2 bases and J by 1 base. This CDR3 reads CASSPWGDRGSYEQYF. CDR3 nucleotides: TGTGCCAGCTCACCATGGGGGGACAGGGGATCCTACGAGCAGTACTTC.

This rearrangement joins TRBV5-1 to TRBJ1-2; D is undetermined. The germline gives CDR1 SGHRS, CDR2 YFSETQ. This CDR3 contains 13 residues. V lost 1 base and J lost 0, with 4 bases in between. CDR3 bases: TGCGCCAGCAGCTTGTCCACTAACTATGGCTACACCTTC. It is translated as CASSLSTNYGYTF.

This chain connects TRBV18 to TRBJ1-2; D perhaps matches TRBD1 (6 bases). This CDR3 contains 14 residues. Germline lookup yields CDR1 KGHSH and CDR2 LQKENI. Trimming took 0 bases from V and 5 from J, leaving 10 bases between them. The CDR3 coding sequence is TGTGCCAGCTCACCACCAGGGGGGGAATATGGCTACACCTTC. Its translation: CASSPPGGEYGYTF.

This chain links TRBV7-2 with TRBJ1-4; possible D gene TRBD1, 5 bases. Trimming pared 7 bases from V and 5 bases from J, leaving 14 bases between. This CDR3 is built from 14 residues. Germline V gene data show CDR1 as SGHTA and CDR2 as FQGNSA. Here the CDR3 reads CASTQGRGNEKLFF. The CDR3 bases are TGTGCCAGCACCCAGGGACGGGGGAATGAAAAACTGTTTTTT.

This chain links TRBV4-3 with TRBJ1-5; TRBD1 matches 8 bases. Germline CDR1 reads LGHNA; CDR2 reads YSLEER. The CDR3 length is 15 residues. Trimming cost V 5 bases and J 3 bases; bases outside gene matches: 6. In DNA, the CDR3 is TGCGCCAGCAGCTCCCACAGGGGGAACAATCAGCCCCAGCATTTT. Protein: CASSSHRGNNQPQHF.

The CDR3 region has the DNA TGTGCCAGCAGTCCCAGGGGGCGAGTTTGGGGAAAGCTTACCTACGAGCAGTACTTC. Translation: CASSPRGRVWGKLTYEQYF. The chain links TRBV6-6 to TRBJ2-7; 8 bases map to TRBD1. Germline values: CDR1 MNHNY, CDR2 SVGAGI (reference sequence). The CDR3 has 19 residues. Unmatched junction bases numbered 20, after V lost 5 bases and J lost 2 bases.

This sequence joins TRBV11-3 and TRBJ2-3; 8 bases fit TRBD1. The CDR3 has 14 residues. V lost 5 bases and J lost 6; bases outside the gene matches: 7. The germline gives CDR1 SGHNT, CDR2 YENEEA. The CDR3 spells CASSPGQASDTQYF. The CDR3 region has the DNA TGTGCCAGCAGCCCGGGACAGGCCTCGGATACGCAGTATTTT.

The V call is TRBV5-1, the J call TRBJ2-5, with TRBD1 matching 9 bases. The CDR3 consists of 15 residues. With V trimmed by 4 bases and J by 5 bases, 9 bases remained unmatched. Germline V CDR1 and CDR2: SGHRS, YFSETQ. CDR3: CASSQQGADVETQYF. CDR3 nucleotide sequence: TGCGCCAGCAGCCAACAGGGGGCCGATGTGGAGACCCAGTACTTC.

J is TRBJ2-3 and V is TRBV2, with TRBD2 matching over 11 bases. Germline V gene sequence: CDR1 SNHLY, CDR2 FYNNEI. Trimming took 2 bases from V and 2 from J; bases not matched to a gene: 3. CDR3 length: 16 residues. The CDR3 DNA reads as TGTGCCAGCAGTGAATTGGGACTAGCGGCCACAGATACGCAGTATTTT. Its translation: CASSELGLAATDTQYF.

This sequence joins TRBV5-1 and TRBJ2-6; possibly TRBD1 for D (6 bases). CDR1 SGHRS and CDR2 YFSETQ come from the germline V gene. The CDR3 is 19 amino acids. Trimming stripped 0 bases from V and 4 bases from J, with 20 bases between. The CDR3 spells CASSLESRYWGTGANVLTF. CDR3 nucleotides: TGCGCCAGCAGCTTGGAATCACGGTATTGGGGGACAGGGGCCAACGTCCTGACTTTC.

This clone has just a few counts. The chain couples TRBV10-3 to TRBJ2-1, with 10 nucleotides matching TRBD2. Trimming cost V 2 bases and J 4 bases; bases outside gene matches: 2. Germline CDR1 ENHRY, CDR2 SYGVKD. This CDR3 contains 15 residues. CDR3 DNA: TGTGCCATCAGTGAGGGGACTAGCGTTTACAATGAGCAGTTCTTC. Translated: CAISEGTSVYNEQFF.

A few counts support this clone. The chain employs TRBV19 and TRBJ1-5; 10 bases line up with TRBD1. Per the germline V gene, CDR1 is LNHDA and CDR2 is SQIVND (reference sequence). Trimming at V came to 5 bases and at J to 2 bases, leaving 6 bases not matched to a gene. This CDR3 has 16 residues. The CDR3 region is CASSPFGTGGNQPQHF. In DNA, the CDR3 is TGTGCCAGTAGTCCCTTCGGGACAGGGGGCAATCAGCCCCAGCATTTT.

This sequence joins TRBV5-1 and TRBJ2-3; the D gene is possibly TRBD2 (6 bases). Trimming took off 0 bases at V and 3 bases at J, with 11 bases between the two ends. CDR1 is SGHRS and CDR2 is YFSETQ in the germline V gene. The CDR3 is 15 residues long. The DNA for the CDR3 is TGCGCCAGCAGCTTGGTACTAGCCGCAACAGATACGCAGTATTTT. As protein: CASSLVLAATDTQYF.